The text below deals with one T cell receptor beta chain. After extraction with the RNeasy kit, roughly 0.45 to 1 ug of the RNA was reverse transcribed using random hexamers. Via MiXCR, TCRdb re-called the immunoSEQ multiplex PCR reads, giving one row per CDR3 protein. In the table there are about 140,000 distinct CDR3 sequences, 95% of which are singletons. Germline V gene data show CDR1 as MNHEY and CDR2 as SMNVEV (reference sequence). Trimming took off 1 base at V and 4 bases at J, with 10 bases between the two ends. This CDR3 region has 14 residues. This record belongs to a study of CD8 T cells in Susac syndrome.

V usage is TRBV27 and J usage is TRBJ1-2; D unresolved. The sequenced sample was CD8+ T cells from PBMCs. The TCR originated in a human donor with Susac syndrome. For the CDR3, the DNA is TGTGCCAGCAGTTTATTCGGAGGCTCCTATGGCTACACCTTC. As protein: CASSLFGGSYGYTF.